This entry concerns a single T cell receptor (beta chain). Expressed TCRB transcripts were sequenced after all isolated RNA was converted to cDNA. The table came from immunoSEQ multiplex PCR; TCRdb's copy has only in-frame clones and leaves some out. This table holds 200,000 to 250,000 clones, about 26% found once. This entry is derived from a study of beta chain features in type 1 diabetes. Post-sort purity exceeded 95% for all sorted populations. The sequenced sample consisted of central memory CD4+ T cells from blood. The clonotype was recovered from a man under 40 in good health.

The CDR3 region has the DNA TGTGCCATCAGCCAGGACAATTATGGCTACACCTTC. Protein: CAISQDNYGYTF. J is TRBJ1-2 and V is TRBV10-3, with D perhaps matching TRBD1 (5 bases). This CDR3 comprises 12 residues. The germline gives CDR1 ENHRY, CDR2 SYGVKD. Trimming shortened V by 6 bases and J by 5 bases, and 10 bases separated the two germline ends.